One sample yielded the 17 T cell receptor beta chains listed below, sequenced in a study of T-cell memory formation after mild COVID-19. Each CDR3 protein gets one entry after TCRdb re-called the 5' RACE reads with MiXCR. Found here are some 310,000 distinct CDR3 sequences, 20% of them singletons; the top ten hold under 25%. The specimen sequenced was PBMCs or a T cell subset sorted from them (not recorded which). Receptors originate from a man in his late teens or twenties who had mild COVID-19 (a few samples of this study predate the infection). Cell type and time point are not known.

The chain recombines TRBV12-3 or TRBV12-4 with TRBJ1-4; D not certain. The CDR3 is made up of 14 amino acids. V lost 4 bases and J 7 bases, leaving 13 bases between the germline ends. The CDR3, as DNA: TGTGCCAGCAGTTCGGCAGAAAGCTCTGAAAAACTGTTTTTT. Translated, it gives CASSSAESSEKLFF.

The rearrangement links TRBV7-8 to TRBJ2-3, with 10 bases matching TRBD2. With V trimmed by 9 bases and J by 10 bases, 25 bases remained unmatched. This CDR3 comprises 18 residues. The germline V gene has CDR1 SGHVS and CDR2 FQNEAQ. The CDR3 DNA reads as TGTGCCAGTAACTCCGAGATTAGCGGGGGGATTGGCCAGGCGGCGCAGTATTTT. It specifies CASNSEISGGIGQAAQYF.

The chain links TRBV27 to TRBJ1-1; TRBD1 is a possible D gene (6 bases). V lost 0 bases, J lost 0 bases, and 17 bases lay in between. The CDR3 length is 18 residues. Per the germline V gene, CDR1 is MNHEY and CDR2 is SMNVEV (reference sequence). The CDR3 loop is CASSLSFGGAWVNTEAFF. CDR3 DNA: TGTGCCAGCAGTTTATCGTTTGGGGGGGCGTGGGTGAACACTGAAGCTTTCTTT.

This clonotype was seen only a few times. This chain uses TRBV12-3 or TRBV12-4 with TRBJ1-1; TRBD1 matches 7 bases. The CDR3 extends over 15 amino acids. The V gene end was trimmed by 4 bases and the J gene end by 5 bases; junction bases not matched to a gene: 10. CDR3 in DNA: TGTGCCAGCAGTTCCCCAGGGGGGCAGTGGACTGAAGCTTTCTTT. Its translation: CASSSPGGQWTEAFF.

CDR3 DNA sequence: TGCAGTGCTAGAGTCGGAGGGACGGTAAACACTGAAGCTTTCTTT. Protein: CSARVGGTVNTEAFF. The chain couples TRBV20-1 to TRBJ1-1, with D possibly being TRBD1 (5 bases). The germline V gene has CDR1 DFQATT and CDR2 SNEGSKA (reference sequence). This CDR3 region has 15 residues. The V and J ends lost 1 base and 2 bases respectively, with 14 bases between them.

A few counts support this clonotype. V and J are TRBV27 and TRBJ2-1; D may match TRBD1 or TRBD2 (5 bases each). CDR1 is MNHEY, CDR2 SMNVEV, per germline (reference sequence). The CDR3 spans 16 residues. Trimming took off 6 bases at V and 8 bases at J, with 23 bases between the two ends. The CDR3 sequence: CASSLESWDGRDEQFF. The CDR3 DNA sequence: TGTGCCAGCAGCCTAGAAAGCTGGGACGGTCGAGATGAGCAGTTCTTC.

The J gene is TRBJ2-7, the V gene TRBV4-1, with D possibly being TRBD1 (5 bases). Trimming took off 0 bases at V and 3 bases at J, with 6 bases between the two ends. CDR3 length: 13 amino acids. The germline V gene has CDR1 MGHRA and CDR2 YSYEKL. The CDR3 loop is CASSQDDSYEQYF. The DNA of the CDR3 is TGCGCCAGCAGCCAAGATGACAGCTACGAGCAGTACTTC.

This clonotype was observed a few times. The rearrangement joins TRBV29-1 to TRBJ1-3, with TRBD1 matching 10 bases. Germline lookup yields CDR1 SQVTM and CDR2 ANQGSEA. This CDR3 region has 15 residues. J gave up 0 bases and V 2 bases, and 1 base lay outside the gene matches. CDR3 in amino acids: CSVERTGGSGNTIYF. CDR3 in DNA: TGCAGCGTTGAAAGGACAGGGGGCTCTGGAAACACCATATATTTT.

This chain links TRBV20-1 with TRBJ2-7, with a tentative D call TRBD1 (6 bases). The ends were cut back, 5 bases at V and 0 bases at J, with 17 bases in the middle. The CDR3 contains 15 residues. Germline CDR1 and CDR2: DFQATT and SNEGSKA (reference sequence). Here the CDR3 DNA reads TGCAGTGCTCAACTGGGACACGAGGTCTCCTACGAGCAGTACTTC. Its protein is CSAQLGHEVSYEQYF.

The genes are TRBV3-1 and TRBJ2-7, with D hard to call. Germline CDR1 LGHDT, CDR2 YNNKEL (reference sequence). The CDR3 spans 13 residues. Trimming pared 0 bases from V and 4 bases from J, leaving 7 bases between. DNA for the CDR3: TGTGCCAGCAGCCAAGAGCGAGGATACGAGCAGTACTTC. It codes for CASSQERGYEQYF.

The rearrangement joins TRBV6-5 to TRBJ2-1; TRBD2 matches 13 bases. The V gene's germline CDR1 is MNHEY and CDR2 SVGAGI. This CDR3 region has 16 residues. V lost 5 bases, J lost 4 bases, and 5 bases stayed unmatched. In nucleotides, the CDR3 is TGTGCCAGCAGTCTCACGACTAGCGGGGGGTACAATGAGCAGTTCTTC. Amino acids: CASSLTTSGGYNEQFF.

The chain links TRBV12-3 or TRBV12-4 to TRBJ1-4; possible D gene TRBD1, 5 bases. The CDR3 has 12 amino acids. V was pared by 6 bases and J by 8 bases, with 10 bases between. The CDR3 loop is CASRRDGEKLFF. In DNA form, the CDR3 reads TGTGCCAGCAGACGGGACGGCGAAAAACTGTTTTTT.

This clonotype was observed a few times. The V gene is TRBV11-1, the J gene TRBJ2-3; the match to TRBD2 covers 7 bases. V lost 8 bases and J lost 2; bases outside the gene matches: 10. CDR3 size: 15 residues. Germline assignment: CDR1 SGHAT and CDR2 FQDESV (reference sequence). The CDR3 region has the DNA TGTGCCAGCTCCACCGGGACTACAAACACAGATACGCAGTATTTT. Amino acid sequence: CASSTGTTNTDTQYF.

The chain combines TRBV12-3 or TRBV12-4 with TRBJ2-2, with TRBD1 matching over 7 bases. CDR3 size: 16 residues. V trimming: 7 bases; J trimming: 7 bases; junction bases outside the gene matches: 15. The CDR3, as DNA: TGTGCCAGCACCGTAGGGGGCATAACTAAAATCGGGGAGCTGTTTTTT. This translates into CASTVGGITKIGELFF.

The CDR3 here is CASPRGTEAFF. CDR3 sequence (DNA): TGTGCCAGCCCTCGGGGAACTGAAGCTTTCTTT. V is TRBV6-1 and J is TRBJ1-1, with D unresolved. The length of the CDR3 is 11 residues. V gave up 8 bases and J gave up 5 bases, with 9 bases separating them. CDR1 is MNHNS, CDR2 SASEGT, per germline.

The gene calls are TRBV20-1 and TRBJ2-7; TRBD1 aligns across 10 bases. Trimming removed 3 bases from V and 2 bases from J; junction bases left unmatched: 10. In germline, CDR1 is DFQATT, CDR2 SNEGSKA (reference sequence). The CDR3 runs 16 residues. The DNA of the CDR3 is TGCAGTGCTAGGGGTCCAGGGACAGGGGCCCCCTACGAGCAGTACGTC. It codes for CSARGPGTGAPYEQYV.

The chain is built from TRBV11-2 and TRBJ2-7; D is possibly TRBD2 (5 bases). The V and J ends lost 3 bases and 5 bases respectively, with 8 bases between them. The CDR3 consists of 12 residues. CDR1 and CDR2 (germline): SGHAT, FQNNGV. CDR3 DNA sequence: TGTGCCAGCAGCTTCGGGGTGGACGAGCAGTACTTC. It codes for CASSFGVDEQYF.